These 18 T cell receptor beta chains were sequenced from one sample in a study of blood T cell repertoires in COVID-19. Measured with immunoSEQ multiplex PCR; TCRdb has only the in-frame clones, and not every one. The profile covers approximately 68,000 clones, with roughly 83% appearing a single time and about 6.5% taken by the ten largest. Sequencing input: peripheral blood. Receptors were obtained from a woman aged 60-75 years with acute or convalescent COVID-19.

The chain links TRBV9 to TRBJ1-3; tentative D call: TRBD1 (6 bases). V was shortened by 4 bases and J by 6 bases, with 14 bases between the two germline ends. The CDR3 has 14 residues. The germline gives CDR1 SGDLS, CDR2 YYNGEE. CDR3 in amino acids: CASSPSGVLNTIYF. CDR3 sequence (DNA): TGTGCCAGCAGCCCGTCAGGGGTTTTAAACACCATATATTTT.

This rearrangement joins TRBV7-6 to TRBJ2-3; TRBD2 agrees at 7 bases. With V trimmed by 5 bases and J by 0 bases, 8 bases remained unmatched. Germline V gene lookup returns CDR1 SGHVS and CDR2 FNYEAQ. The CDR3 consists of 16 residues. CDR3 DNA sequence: TGTGCCAGCAGCCACGGACTAGGCCGTAGCACAGATACGCAGTATTTT. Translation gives CASSHGLGRSTDTQYF. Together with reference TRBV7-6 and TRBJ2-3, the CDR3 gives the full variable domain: GAGVSQSPRYKVTKRGQDVALRCDPISGHVSLYWYRQALGQGPEFLTYFNYEAQQDKSGLPNDRFSAERPEGSISTLTIQRTEQRDSAMYRCASSHGLGRSTDTQYFGPGTRLTVL.

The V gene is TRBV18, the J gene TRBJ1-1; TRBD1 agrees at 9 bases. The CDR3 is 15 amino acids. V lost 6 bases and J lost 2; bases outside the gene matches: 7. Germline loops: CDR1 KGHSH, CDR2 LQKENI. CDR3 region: CASSDRGSDNTEAFF. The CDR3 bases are TGTGCCAGCTCGGACAGGGGCTCGGATAACACTGAAGCTTTCTTT.

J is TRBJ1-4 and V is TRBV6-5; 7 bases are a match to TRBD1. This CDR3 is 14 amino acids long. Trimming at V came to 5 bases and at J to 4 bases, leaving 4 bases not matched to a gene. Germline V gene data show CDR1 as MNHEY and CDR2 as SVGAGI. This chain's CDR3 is CASSKGQNNEKLFF. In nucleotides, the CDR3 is TGTGCCAGCAGTAAGGGACAGAATAATGAAAAACTGTTTTTT.

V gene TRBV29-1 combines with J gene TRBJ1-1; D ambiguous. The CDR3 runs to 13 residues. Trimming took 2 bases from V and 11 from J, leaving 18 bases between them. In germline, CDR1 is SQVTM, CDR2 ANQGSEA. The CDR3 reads CSVESRPVRGAFF. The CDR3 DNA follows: TGCAGCGTTGAATCTCGGCCCGTGCGAGGGGCTTTCTTT.

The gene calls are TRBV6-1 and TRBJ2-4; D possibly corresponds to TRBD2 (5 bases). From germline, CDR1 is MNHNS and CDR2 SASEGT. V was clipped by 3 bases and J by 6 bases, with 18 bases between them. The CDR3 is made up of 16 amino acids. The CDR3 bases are TGTGCCAGCAGTGAGGGTACCGGGGTTTCCCGAAACATTCAGTACTTC. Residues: CASSEGTGVSRNIQYF.

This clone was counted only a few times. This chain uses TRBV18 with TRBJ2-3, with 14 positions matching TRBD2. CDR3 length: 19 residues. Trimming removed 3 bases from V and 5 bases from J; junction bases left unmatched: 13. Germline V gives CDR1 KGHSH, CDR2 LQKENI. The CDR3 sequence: CASSPGTSGGPFPKDTQYF. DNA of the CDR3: TGTGCCAGCTCACCCGGGACTAGCGGGGGACCATTCCCCAAAGATACGCAGTATTTT.

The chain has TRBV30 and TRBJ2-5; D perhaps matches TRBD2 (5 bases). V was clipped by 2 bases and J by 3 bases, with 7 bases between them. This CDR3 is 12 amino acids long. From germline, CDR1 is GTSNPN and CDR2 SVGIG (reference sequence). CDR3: CAWSRGEETQYF. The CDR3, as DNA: TGTGCCTGGAGTCGGGGAGAAGAGACCCAGTACTTC. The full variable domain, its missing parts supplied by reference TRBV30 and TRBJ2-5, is SQTIHQWPATLVQPVGSPLSLECTVEGTSNPNLYWYRQAAGRGLQLLFYSVGIGQISSEVPQNLSASRPQDRQFILSSKKLLLSDSGFYLCAWSRGEETQYFGPGTRLLVL.

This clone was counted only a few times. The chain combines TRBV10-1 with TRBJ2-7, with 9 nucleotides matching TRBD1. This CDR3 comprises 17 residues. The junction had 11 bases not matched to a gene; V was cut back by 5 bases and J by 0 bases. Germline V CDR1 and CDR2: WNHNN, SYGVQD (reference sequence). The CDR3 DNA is TGCGCCAGCAGTCCCTCCCTTAAGACAGGGGGCTCCTACGAGCAGTACTTC. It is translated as CASSPSLKTGGSYEQYF.

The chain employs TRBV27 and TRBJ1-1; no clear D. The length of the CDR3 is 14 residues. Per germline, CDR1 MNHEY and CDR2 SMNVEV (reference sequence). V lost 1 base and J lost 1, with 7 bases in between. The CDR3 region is CASSLYEGNTEAFF. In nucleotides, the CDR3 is TGTGCCAGCAGTTTATATGAGGGGAACACTGAAGCTTTCTTT.

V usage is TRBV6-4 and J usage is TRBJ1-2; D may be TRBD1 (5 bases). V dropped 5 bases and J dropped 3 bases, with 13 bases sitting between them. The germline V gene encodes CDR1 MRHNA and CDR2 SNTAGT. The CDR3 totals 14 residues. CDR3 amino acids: CASSSTRGDYGYTF. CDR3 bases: TGTGCCAGCAGTTCGACACGGGGGGACTATGGCTACACCTTC.

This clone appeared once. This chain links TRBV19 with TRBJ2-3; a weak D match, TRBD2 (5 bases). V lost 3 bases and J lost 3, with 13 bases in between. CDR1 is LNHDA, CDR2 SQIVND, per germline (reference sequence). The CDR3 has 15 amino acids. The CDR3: CASSISGDWTDTQYF. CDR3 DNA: TGTGCCAGTAGTATCTCCGGGGATTGGACAGATACGCAGTATTTT.

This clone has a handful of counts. In DNA, the CDR3 is TGTGCCAGTAGTACCGGACAGGGCTCGCCCCAGCATTTT. Amino acids: CASSTGQGSPQHF. The genes are TRBV19 and TRBJ1-5; 8 nucleotides agree with TRBD1. The V gene end was trimmed by 4 bases and the J gene end by 9 bases; junction bases not matched to a gene: 5. Germline V gene data show CDR1 as LNHDA and CDR2 as SQIVND (reference sequence). The CDR3 is 13 residues long.

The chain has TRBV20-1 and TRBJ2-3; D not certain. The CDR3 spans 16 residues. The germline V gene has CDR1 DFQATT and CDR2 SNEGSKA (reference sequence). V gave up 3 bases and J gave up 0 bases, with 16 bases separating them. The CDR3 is CSASLPAAISTDTQYF. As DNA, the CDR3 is TGCAGTGCTAGTTTACCCGCGGCGATAAGCACAGATACGCAGTATTTT.

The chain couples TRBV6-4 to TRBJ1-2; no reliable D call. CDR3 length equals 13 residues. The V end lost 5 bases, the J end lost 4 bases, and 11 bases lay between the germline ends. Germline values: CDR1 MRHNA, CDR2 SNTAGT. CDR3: CASSKSDGYGYTF. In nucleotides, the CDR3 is TGTGCCAGCAGTAAAAGCGATGGCTATGGCTACACCTTC.

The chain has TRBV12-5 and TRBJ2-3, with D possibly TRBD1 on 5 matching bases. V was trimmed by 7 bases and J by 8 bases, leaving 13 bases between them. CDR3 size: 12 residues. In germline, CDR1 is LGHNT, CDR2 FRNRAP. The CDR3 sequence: CASVNLGVTQYF. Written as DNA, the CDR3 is TGTGCTAGTGTTAACCTAGGGGTTACGCAGTATTTT.

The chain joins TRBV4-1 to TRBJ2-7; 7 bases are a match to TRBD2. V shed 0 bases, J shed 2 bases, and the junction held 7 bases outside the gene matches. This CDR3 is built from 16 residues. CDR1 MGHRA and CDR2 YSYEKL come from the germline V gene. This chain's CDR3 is CASSQDEAGPPYEQYF. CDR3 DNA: TGCGCCAGCAGCCAAGACGAAGCGGGGCCCCCCTACGAGCAGTACTTC.

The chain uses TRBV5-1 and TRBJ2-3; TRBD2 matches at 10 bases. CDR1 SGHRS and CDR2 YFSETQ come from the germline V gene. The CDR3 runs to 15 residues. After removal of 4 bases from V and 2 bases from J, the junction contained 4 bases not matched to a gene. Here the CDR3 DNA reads TGCGCCAGCAGCCGGACTAGCGGTCTCACAGATACGCAGTATTTT. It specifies CASSRTSGLTDTQYF.